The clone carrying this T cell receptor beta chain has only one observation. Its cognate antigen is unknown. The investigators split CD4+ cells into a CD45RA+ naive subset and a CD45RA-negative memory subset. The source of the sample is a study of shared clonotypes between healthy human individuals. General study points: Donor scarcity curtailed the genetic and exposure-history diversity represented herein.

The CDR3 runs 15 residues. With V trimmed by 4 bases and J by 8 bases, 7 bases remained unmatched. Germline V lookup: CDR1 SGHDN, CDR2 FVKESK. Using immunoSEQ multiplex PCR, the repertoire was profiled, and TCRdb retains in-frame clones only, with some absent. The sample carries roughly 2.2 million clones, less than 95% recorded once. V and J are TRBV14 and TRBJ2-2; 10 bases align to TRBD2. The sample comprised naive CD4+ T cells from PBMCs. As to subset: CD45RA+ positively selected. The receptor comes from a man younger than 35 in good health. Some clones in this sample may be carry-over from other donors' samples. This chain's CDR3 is CASSRLGLASGELFF. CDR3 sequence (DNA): TGTGCCAGCAGCCGACTGGGACTAGCGTCGGGGGAGCTGTTTTTT.